The 18 T cell receptor beta chains listed next were all sequenced from one sample in a study of regulatory T cells in long-lasting Graves disease. Both iRepertoire HTBI primers and Arm-PCR of CDR3 regions were used to build the TCR beta libraries. TCRdb independently ran MiXCR on the multiplex PCR reads; one entry per CDR3 protein. This table holds under 300,000 distinct CDR3 sequences, 15% to 20% found once. Time point here: newly diagnosed GD, antithyroid drugs for less than 3 months. The TCR library was made from RNA that had been extracted from PBMCs in TRIzol. The sequencing here drew on peripheral blood mononuclear cells (PBMCs), taken at new diagnosis, from a patient treated with antithyroid drugs. These receptors were obtained from a female donor with Graves disease.

This clonotype showed up many times. The chain joins TRBV11-3 to TRBJ2-1, with D uncertain. Germline CDR1 is SGHNT and CDR2 is YENEEA. Trimming pared 0 bases from V and 4 bases from J, leaving 4 bases between. This CDR3 is built from 13 residues. The CDR3 bases are TGTGCCAGCAGCTTAGAATATTACAATGAGCAGTTCTTC. It is translated as CASSLEYYNEQFF.

In its sample, this clonotype was seen many times. This sequence joins TRBV5-5 and TRBJ2-1, with 7 bases matching TRBD2. V shed 6 bases and J 5 bases; nucleotides not matched to a gene: 5. CDR1 and CDR2 from the germline V gene are SGHKS and YYEKEE (reference sequence). The CDR3 totals 13 residues. The CDR3 region has the DNA TGTGCCAGCAATATGGGGGGGAACAATGAGCAGTTCTTC. Residues: CASNMGGNNEQFF.

This clonotype was counted many times. The chain is built from TRBV20-1 and TRBJ2-5; no clear D. The germline V and J ends were trimmed by 2 bases and 1 base, with 2 bases remaining between them. This CDR3 is 11 amino acids long. Looked up from germline, CDR1 is DFQATT and CDR2 is SNEGSKA (reference sequence). The CDR3: CSARSQETQYF. In DNA, the CDR3 is TGCAGTGCTAGAAGCCAAGAGACCCAGTACTTC.

There are many counts of this clonotype. The rearrangement links TRBV2 to TRBJ1-5, with D possibly being TRBD1 (5 bases). Deletions cut 8 bases from V and 0 bases from J, with 14 bases between. The CDR3 length is 15 residues. The germline V gene has CDR1 SNHLY and CDR2 FYNNEI. CDR3 region: CASGKGRNSNQPQHF. Written as DNA, the CDR3 is TGTGCCAGCGGCAAGGGACGGAATAGCAATCAGCCCCAGCATTTT. Looking up the rest from reference TRBV2 and TRBJ1-5 gives the full variable domain: EPEVTQTPSHQVTQMGQEVILRCVPISNHLYFYWYRQILGQKVEFLVSFYNNEISEKSEIFDDQFSVERPDGSNFTLKIRSTKLEDSAMYFCASGKGRNSNQPQHFGDGTRLSIL.

Ten or more counts support this clonotype. This sequence joins TRBV27 and TRBJ1-3, with TRBD1 matching over 7 bases. Germline CDR1 MNHEY, CDR2 SMNVEV (reference sequence). CDR3 length: 13 amino acids. Trimming cost V 5 bases and J 8 bases; bases outside gene matches: 6. This CDR3 reads CASSPTTGDTIYF. As DNA, the CDR3 is TGTGCCAGCAGTCCAACCACAGGGGACACCATATATTTT.

The chain couples TRBV7-2 to TRBJ1-3; D is unclear. The germline V gene has CDR1 SGHTA and CDR2 FQGNSA. The CDR3 loop spans 15 amino acids. V was clipped by 5 bases and J by 0 bases, with 11 bases between them. The CDR3 spells CASSIPVISGNTIYF. CDR3 coding DNA: TGTGCCAGCAGCATTCCGGTAATCTCTGGAAACACCATATATTTT.

This clonotype was detected a few times. One base away lies a much larger clone, so this may be a sequencing read error. The chain is built from TRBV6-2 or TRBV6-3 and TRBJ2-5; no reliable D call. Trimming removed 8 bases at V and 5 bases at J, with 15 bases between. Germline assignment: CDR1 MNHEY and CDR2 SVGEGT. The CDR3 runs to 13 residues. The CDR3 bases are TGTGCCAGCCGGAATCTATTCAGGGAGACCCAGTACTTC. Amino acid sequence: CASRNLFRETQYF.

A few counts support this clonotype. A much larger clone is a single base away; this may be a read error. The V call is TRBV19, the J call TRBJ1-3, with a tentative D call TRBD1 (6 bases). The CDR3 runs 15 residues. Per the germline V gene, CDR1 is LNHDA and CDR2 is SQIVND (reference sequence). The CDR3 spells CAGSKRQEYGNTIYF. DNA of the CDR3: TGTGCCGGTAGTAAACGACAGGAATATGGAAACACCATATATTTT.

This clonotype occurred a few times. This sequence joins TRBV28 and TRBJ2-2, with 9 bases identical to TRBD2. The V gene end was trimmed by 6 bases and the J gene end by 0 bases; junction bases not matched to a gene: 2. Per germline, CDR1 MDHEN and CDR2 SYDVKM. This CDR3 region has 15 residues. CDR3 coding DNA: TGTGCCAGCAGAGGCGGGAGGGCGAACACCGGGGAGCTGTTTTTT. Translating it yields CASRGGRANTGELFF.

The table lists this clonotype with a few counts. DNA for the CDR3: TGCGCCAGCAGCCAAGAGGGCGGGAGTTCCTACAATGAGCAGTTCTTC. It specifies CASSQEGGSSYNEQFF. The chain links TRBV4-3 to TRBJ2-1; TRBD2 agrees at 7 bases. The V segment lost 0 bases and the J segment 1 base; nucleotides outside the gene matches: 3. Germline CDR1 and CDR2: LGHNA and YSLEER. The CDR3 contains 16 residues.

Points on this clonotype: A read error likely explains this, since a far larger clone differs by one base. The chain couples TRBV2 to TRBJ2-7; 11 nucleotides match TRBD2. CDR1 SNHLY and CDR2 FYNNEI come from the germline V gene. Trimming at V came to 6 bases and at J to 7 bases, leaving 11 bases not matched to a gene. The CDR3 extends over 15 amino acids. DNA for the CDR3: TGTGCCAGCAGACGTGGACTAGCGGGTGACAATGAGCAGTACTTC. It yields the protein CASRRGLAGDNEQYF. The full variable domain, with the rest looked up from reference TRBV2 and TRBJ2-7, is EPEVTQTPSHQVTQMGQEVILRCVPISNHLYFYWYRQILGQKVEFLVSFYNNEISEKSEIFDDQFSVERPDGSNFTLKIRSTKLEDSAMYFCASRRGLAGDNEQYFGPGTRLTVT.

To note about this clonotype: It differs at one base from a far larger clone, so likely a read error. This sequence joins TRBV9 and TRBJ2-7; 12 bases fit TRBD2. The CDR3 sequence is 17 residues long. Germline-derived CDR1 and CDR2 are SGDLS and YYNGEE. Trimming took 0 bases from V and 7 from J; bases not matched to a gene: 11. The CDR3 sequence is CASSVGLAGGPRNEQYF. For the CDR3, the DNA is TGTGCCAGCAGCGTAGGGCTAGCGGGAGGGCCAAGGAATGAGCAGTACTTC.

This clonotype was seen repeatedly, ten times or more. The chain is built from TRBV19 and TRBJ1-2; 8 nucleotides align to TRBD1. V shed 5 bases, J shed 4 bases, and the junction held 9 bases outside the gene matches. CDR1 is LNHDA and CDR2 is SQIVND in the germline V gene (reference sequence). There are 15 residues in the CDR3. In DNA, the CDR3 is TGTGCCAGTAGTGACGACAGGGGTGATTTCTATGGCTACACCTTC. The encoded protein is CASSDDRGDFYGYTF. Variable domain in full (rest from reference TRBV19 and TRBJ1-2): DGGITQSPKYLFRKEGQNVTLSCEQNLNHDAMYWYRQDPGQGLRLIYYSQIVNDFQKGDIAEGYSVSREKKESFPLTVTSAQKNPTAFYLCASSDDRGDFYGYTFGSGTRLTVV.

This clonotype was counted ten times or more. Here the CDR3 reads CASSGGLFANTGELFF. In DNA, the CDR3 is TGTGCCAGCAGCGGGGGACTCTTCGCGAACACCGGGGAGCTGTTTTTT. V gene TRBV5-6 combines with J gene TRBJ2-2; D is possibly TRBD2 (6 bases). Germline V lookup: CDR1 SGHDT, CDR2 YYEEEE. CDR3 length: 16 residues. The V end was cut by 4 bases, the J end by 0 bases, with 13 bases between. Full variable domain (remainder filled in from reference TRBV5-6 and TRBJ2-2): DAGVTQSPTHLIKTRGQQVTLRCSPKSGHDTVSWYQQALGQGPQFIFQYYEEEERQRGNFPDRFSGHQFPNYSSELNVNALLLGDSALYLCASSGGLFANTGELFFGEGSRLTVL.

Many counts were recorded for this clonotype. This chain connects TRBV28 to TRBJ2-3; the D is unclear. The CDR3 contains 14 residues. Germline V gene lookup returns CDR1 MDHEN and CDR2 SYDVKM. The germline V and J ends were trimmed by 2 bases and 6 bases, with 12 bases remaining between them. The CDR3 sequence: CASSLTPNLDTQYF. In nucleotides, the CDR3 is TGTGCCAGCAGTTTAACGCCTAACTTGGATACGCAGTATTTT.

The sample holds a few counts of this clonotype. V usage is TRBV5-4 and J usage is TRBJ1-2, with a tentative D call TRBD1 (5 bases). There are 14 residues in the CDR3. Germline V gene sequence: CDR1 SGHNT, CDR2 YYREEE (reference sequence). The V end lost 1 base, the J end lost 8 bases, and 15 bases lay between the germline ends. The CDR3 nucleotides are TGTGCCAGCAGCTTGCCTCCAGGGTCGCGGGGCTACACCTTC. This codes for CASSLPPGSRGYTF.

The rearrangement joins TRBV7-6 to TRBJ1-5; 7 bases are a match to TRBD1. This CDR3 contains 15 residues. The V and J ends lost 4 bases and 7 bases, in that order; junction bases with no gene match: 10. Germline assignment: CDR1 SGHVS and CDR2 FNYEAQ. The CDR3 reads CASSSQGERNQPQHF. The CDR3 DNA sequence: TGTGCCAGCAGCTCCCAGGGGGAAAGAAACCAGCCCCAGCATTTT. Looking up the rest from reference TRBV7-6 and TRBJ1-5 gives the full variable domain: GAGVSQSPRYKVTKRGQDVALRCDPISGHVSLYWYRQALGQGPEFLTYFNYEAQQDKSGLPNDRFSAERPEGSISTLTIQRTEQRDSAMYRCASSSQGERNQPQHFGDGTRLSIL.

This clonotype appeared a few times. The DNA of the CDR3 is TGCAGTGCTACCCCAGGCGCTAACACTGAAGCTTTCTTT. This sequence encodes CSATPGANTEAFF. The V call is TRBV20-1, the J call TRBJ1-1; D is uncertain. CDR3 size: 13 residues. The V and J ends lost 4 bases and 2 bases respectively, with 11 bases between them. Germline values: CDR1 DFQATT, CDR2 SNEGSKA (reference sequence).